This TCR beta chain was retrieved from a study of cytomegalovirus exposure and HLA in healthy donors. Regarding the study as a whole: Available immune exposure information covered CMV serostatus only. V- and J-gene trimming in TCR beta was tied to a missense DCLRE1C variant by an analysis performed later. By a later analysis, the bulk of CMV-associated TCR beta chains appeared HLA-restricted.

Primers: 60 Vbeta forward and 13 Jbeta reverse. Method: immunoSEQ multiplex PCR; TCRdb's copy keeps in-frame clones and lacks some. Of about 160,000 clones listed, 79% are singletons. With respect to this clone: Antigen specificity is unknown.

Specimen: PBMCs. The sequence was collected from a man aged 35-49 years in good health and CMV-seronegative.

The CDR3 DNA sequence: TGTGCCAGCAGGACCTTGACTAGCGGGAGTGTGTACGAGCAGTACTTC. Amino acids: CASRTLTSGSVYEQYF. The chain has TRBV27 and TRBJ2-5; TRBD2 aligns across 12 bases. Matching the DNA end better, TRBJ2-7 makes the J call doubtful. Germline CDR1 and CDR2: MNHEY and SMNVEV (reference sequence). The CDR3 is made up of 16 amino acids.